This T cell receptor (beta chain) derives from a study of OX40 agonist ivuxolimab in advanced cancers. The study, taken as a whole, reports: Those patients achieving a partial response at 0.1-3.0 mg/kg showed among the lowest clonal expansion. Low normalized T-cell clonal expansion was also seen in some nonresponders.

Worth noting for this clone: Its antigen is undetermined.

Sequencing was performed with immunoSEQ multiplex PCR; in TCRdb, only in-frame clones are kept and a portion is missing. The sample shows over 150,000 clones, 94% of them seen only once. The trim removed 3 bases at V and 8 bases at J, leaving 10 bases unmatched. The CDR3 is 16 residues long. The germline CDR1 and CDR2 sequences are SGHVS and FQNEAQ. The sample in question was CD4+ or CD8+ T cells sorted from blood, obtained in a trial of the OX40 agonist ivuxolimab. The genes are TRBV7-8 and TRBJ1-2, with TRBD1 identical over 12 bases. This sequence was found in an adult with an advanced solid tumor such as melanoma, head and neck, liver or kidney cancer. DNA of the CDR3: TGTGCCAGCAGCTTTGATCCCCGGGACAGGGGGCCGGGCTACACCTTC. Protein: CASSFDPRDRGPGYTF.